Following are 25 T cell receptor beta chains from one sample sequenced in a study of human T cells and chemical hapten exposure. TCRdb re-analysed the RACE reads in MiXCR, keeping a single row per CDR3 protein. The table shows around 380,000 distinct CDR3 sequences, with around 5.5% occurring only once. Specified time point: pre-sensitization, week 0. Treatment specified: therapeutic diphenylcyclopropenone sensitization with weekly scalp DPC. Material: whole blood, obtained in connection with sensitization to the hapten diphenylcyclopropenone (DPC). The receptors shown here come from a woman between 18 and 29 years old with alopecia areata. Some clones in this sample may be carry-over from other donors' samples.

This clonotype has ten or more counts. At one of its ends the junction is not consistent with the germline gene, which may arise from a read error. This chain connects TRBV28 to TRBJ2-4; 11 bases match TRBD2. Germline CDR1 is MDHEN and CDR2 is SYDVKM. CDR3 length: 14 residues. The CDR3 bases are TGTGCCAGCAGTCCTCCCCTAGCGGGGGGCTCCATAGGGTTC. As protein: CASSPPLAGGSIGF.

This clonotype was seen only a few times. This chain links TRBV7-2 with TRBJ2-3; TRBD2 matches at 9 bases. The CDR3 spans 16 residues. Germline values: CDR1 SGHTA, CDR2 FQGNSA. Unmatched junction bases numbered 9, after V lost 3 bases and J lost 5 bases. The CDR3: CASSFRAGGRRDTQYF. The CDR3 bases are TGTGCCAGCAGCTTTAGGGCGGGGGGGCGAAGAGATACGCAGTATTTT.

This clonotype occurred many times. The chain combines TRBV9 with TRBJ2-1, with 8 bases aligning to TRBD1. Germline trimming cut 3 bases from V and 7 bases from J; bases unmatched to any gene: 6. This CDR3 contains 14 residues. Germline V gene sequence: CDR1 SGDLS, CDR2 YYNGEE. The CDR3 protein is CASSAGQGLNEQFF. As DNA, the CDR3 is TGTGCCAGCAGCGCCGGACAGGGCTTAAATGAGCAGTTCTTC.

This clonotype was seen repeatedly, ten times or more. The chain recombines TRBV3-1 with TRBJ1-3; D perhaps matches TRBD1 (6 bases). Trimming shortened V by 3 bases and J by 8 bases, and 11 bases separated the two germline ends. The CDR3 consists of 13 residues. The germline V gene encodes CDR1 LGHDT and CDR2 YNNKEL (reference sequence). This CDR3 reads CASSHEGVDTIYF. In nucleotides, the CDR3 is TGTGCCAGCAGCCACGAGGGGGTGGACACCATATATTTT.

This clonotype was counted ten times or more. This chain joins TRBV3-1 and TRBJ1-6, with D hard to call. The CDR3 is made up of 14 amino acids. V gave up 4 bases and J gave up 10 bases, with 14 bases separating them. Germline V CDR1 and CDR2: LGHDT, YNNKEL (reference sequence). The CDR3 nucleotides are TGTGCCAGCAGCCCCGCGCCGGACCGCTCACCCCTCCACTTT. Its protein is CASSPAPDRSPLHF. Full variable domain (rest looked up from reference TRBV3-1 and TRBJ1-6): DTAVSQTPKYLVTQMGNDKSIKCEQNLGHDTMYWYKQDSKKFLKIMFSYNNKELIINETVPNRFSPKSPDKAHLNLHINSLELGDSAVYFCASSPAPDRSPLHFGNGTRLTVT.

This clonotype has only a few counts. The chain is built from TRBV6-5 and TRBJ1-3; D is unresolved. The CDR3 consists of 15 residues. In germline, CDR1 is MNHEY, CDR2 SVGAGI. The ends were cut back, 2 bases at V and 0 bases at J, with 8 bases in the middle. The CDR3 DNA reads as TGTGCCAGCAGTTACGCCAGGAGCTCTGGAAACACCATATATTTT. This sequence encodes CASSYARSSGNTIYF.

The chain employs TRBV28 and TRBJ1-4; D unresolved. V lost 6 bases, J lost 10 bases, and 18 bases lay in between. Germline CDR1 reads MDHEN; CDR2 reads SYDVKM. CDR3 length: 14 amino acids. The CDR3 DNA follows: TGTGCCAGCAGAACCAAGGCCGGGCGGGGAAAACTGTTTTTT. The encoded protein is CASRTKAGRGKLFF.

Many counts were recorded for this clonotype. The V and J genes are TRBV28 and TRBJ2-3; TRBD2 matches at 9 bases. CDR1 MDHEN and CDR2 SYDVKM come from the germline V gene. The CDR3 runs to 15 residues. V was clipped by 11 bases and J by 4 bases; unmatched bases: 13. Here the CDR3 DNA reads TGTGCCGCACTCTCTGGCGGGGGGGCAGCAGATACGCAGTATTTT. Its translation is CAALSGGGAADTQYF.

This clonotype was observed many times. The chain combines TRBV28 with TRBJ1-4; D not certain. Germline values: CDR1 MDHEN, CDR2 SYDVKM. Trimming pared 4 bases from V and 7 bases from J, leaving 7 bases between. The CDR3 loop spans 12 amino acids. The CDR3 nucleotides read TGTGCCAGCAGTTCAAGAGGTGAAAAACTGTTTTTT. It specifies CASSSRGEKLFF.

Many counts were recorded for this clonotype. The chain carries TRBV20-1 and TRBJ2-1, with 7 bases lining up with TRBD2. Losses at the gene ends were 6 bases for V and 6 bases for J; bases not matched to a gene: 5. Germline CDR1 and CDR2: DFQATT and SNEGSKA (reference sequence). This CDR3 is 12 amino acids long. The DNA of the CDR3 is TGCAGTGCAAGACCGGGGGGCAATGAGCAGTTCTTC. It encodes CSARPGGNEQFF.

This clonotype was seen a handful of times. The V gene is TRBV2, the J gene TRBJ2-7; 10 bases fit TRBD2. Germline CDR1 SNHLY, CDR2 FYNNEI. The V gene end was trimmed by 5 bases and the J gene end by 13 bases; junction bases not matched to a gene: 5. This CDR3 region has 11 residues. CDR3 coding DNA: TGTGCCAGCAGTACTTCTAGCGGGGGATACTTC. As protein: CASSTSSGGYF.

This clonotype was counted a few times. CDR3 sequence (DNA): TGTGCCAGCAGGAGTGAGGGACCGGGGGCCAATGTTTCACCCCTCCACTTT. Its protein is CASRSEGPGANVSPLHF. The chain links TRBV5-4 to TRBJ1-6; the D gene is possibly TRBD1 (6 bases). The CDR3 loop spans 17 amino acids. V was pared by 5 bases and J by 9 bases, with 24 bases between. CDR1 and CDR2 (germline): SGHNT, YYREEE (reference sequence).

This clonotype came up many times. V gene TRBV7-3 combines with J gene TRBJ1-1; D perhaps matches TRBD1 (5 bases). Germline assignment: CDR1 SGHTA and CDR2 FQGTGA. The CDR3 has 13 residues. The germline V and J ends were trimmed by 5 bases and 0 bases, with 7 bases remaining between them. The CDR3 DNA sequence: TGTGCCAGCAGCAAGACAGTGAACACTGAAGCTTTCTTT. Encoded protein: CASSKTVNTEAFF.

The J gene is TRBJ1-2, the V gene TRBV12-2; the table names TRBD1, a call not compared with the DNA. TRBV12-2 has pseudogene status. The CDR3 contains 16 residues. The CDR3 loop is CASRFFLFYRGYGYTF. DNA for the CDR3: TGTGCAAGTCGCTTTTTCCTCTTTTACAGGGGCTATGGCTACACCTTC.

The gene calls are TRBV6-6 and TRBJ1-2; D remains ambiguous. The CDR3 spans 13 residues. V was cut by 7 bases and J by 2 bases, with 11 bases left in between. Germline-derived CDR1 and CDR2 are MNHNY and SVGAGI (reference sequence). This CDR3 is CASTVGVNYGYTF. The CDR3, as DNA: TGTGCCAGCACTGTGGGAGTCAACTATGGCTACACCTTC.

This clonotype has at least ten counts. The chain combines TRBV4-2 with TRBJ2-1; D gene ambiguous. Germline V gene lookup returns CDR1 LGHNA and CDR2 YNFKEQ. This CDR3 region has 15 residues. Trimming took off 1 base at V and 0 bases at J, with 7 bases between the two ends. CDR3 nucleotides: TGTGCCAGCAGCCAAGGGAACAGCTCCTACAATGAGCAGTTCTTC. This sequence encodes CASSQGNSSYNEQFF.

This clonotype has only a few counts. The chain joins TRBV7-2 to TRBJ2-3; D tentatively reads TRBD1 or TRBD2 (7 bases each). Trimming took 5 bases from V and 6 from J, leaving 18 bases between them. This CDR3 has 15 amino acids. CDR1 and CDR2 (germline): SGHTA, FQGNSA. CDR3 nucleotides: TGTGCCAGCAGCCCCCAGGGGGGGCCATGGGATACGCAGTATTTT. Residues: CASSPQGGPWDTQYF.

This clonotype appeared a few times. The CDR3 loop is CASSPVRQETQYF. Written as DNA, the CDR3 is TGTGCCAGCAGTCCCGTGAGACAAGAGACCCAGTACTTC. The V and J genes are TRBV12-3 or TRBV12-4 and TRBJ2-5; no firm D call. Trimming shortened V by 5 bases and J by 2 bases, and 9 bases separated the two germline ends. This CDR3 is 13 amino acids long.

The chain recombines TRBV27 with TRBJ1-5, with 8 bases that match TRBD1. Per germline, CDR1 MNHEY and CDR2 SMNVEV (reference sequence). J gave up 6 bases and V 7 bases, and 8 bases lay outside the gene matches. CDR3 length: 14 amino acids. In nucleotides, the CDR3 is TGTGCCAGCAAAACAGGGGGTTCAGGTCAGCCCCAGCATTTT. Its protein product is CASKTGGSGQPQHF.

This clonotype was found a few times. The J gene is TRBJ2-1, the V gene TRBV6-2 or TRBV6-3; TRBD2 aligns across 12 bases. This CDR3 is built from 17 residues. Germline CDR1 MNHEY, CDR2 SVGEGT. V gave up 1 base and J gave up 2 bases; unmatched junction bases: 3. The CDR3 region has the DNA TGTGCCAGCAGTTACTGGACTAGCGGGGAGCCCTACAATGAGCAGTTCTTC. The encoded protein is CASSYWTSGEPYNEQFF.

This clonotype was counted at least ten times. The chain recombines TRBV7-2 with TRBJ2-3; D gene uncertain. Trimming cost V 2 bases and J 5 bases, with 8 bases left between them. The CDR3 covers 13 residues. Germline CDR1 SGHTA, CDR2 FQGNSA. The CDR3 loop reads CASSLKGLDTQYF. Here the CDR3 DNA reads TGTGCCAGCAGCTTAAAGGGATTAGATACGCAGTATTTT. The full variable domain, completed using reference TRBV7-2 and TRBJ2-3, is GAGVSQSPSNKVTEKGKDVELRCDPISGHTALYWYRQSLGQGLEFLIYFQGNSAPDKSGLPSDRFSAERTGGSVSTLTIQRTQQEDSAVYLCASSLKGLDTQYFGPGTRLTVL.

This clonotype came up many times. The chain has TRBV7-3 and TRBJ2-6; the D gene is possibly TRBD1 (5 bases). The CDR3 extends over 17 amino acids. V shed 5 bases and J shed 2 bases, with 16 bases lying between them. The V gene's germline CDR1 is SGHTA and CDR2 FQGTGA. CDR3 DNA: TGTGCCAGCAGCCCGCAGGGATTCGTCCCTGGGGCCAACGTCCTGACTTTC. Translating it yields CASSPQGFVPGANVLTF.

Only a few counts were recorded for this clonotype. The V and J genes are TRBV6-5 and TRBJ2-1; a weak D match, TRBD2 (6 bases). The CDR3 contains 15 residues. Trimming removed 6 bases at V and 4 bases at J, with 16 bases between. Looked up from germline, CDR1 is MNHEY and CDR2 is SVGAGI. Here the CDR3 reads CASRSGLATYNEQFF. DNA of the CDR3: TGTGCCAGCAGGTCGGGGCTAGCGACTTACAATGAGCAGTTCTTC.

This clonotype has ten or more counts. The chain uses TRBV5-5 and TRBJ2-1; D possibly matches TRBD1 or TRBD2 (5 bases each). The ends were cut back, 5 bases at V and 8 bases at J, with 14 bases in the middle. Looked up from germline, CDR1 is SGHKS and CDR2 is YYEKEE (reference sequence). The CDR3 consists of 13 residues. CDR3 residues: CASSHSGAHEQFF. The CDR3 coding sequence is TGTGCCAGCAGTCACTCCGGGGCCCATGAGCAGTTCTTC.

This clonotype showed up many times. The chain joins TRBV6-5 to TRBJ2-1; 7 bases match TRBD1. J lost 7 bases, V lost 6 bases, and 6 bases had no gene match. Germline lookup yields CDR1 MNHEY and CDR2 SVGAGI. CDR3 length: 13 residues. Here the CDR3 DNA reads TGTGCCAGCAGCCGGGGACAGCCAAATGAGCAGTTCTTC. It translates to CASSRGQPNEQFF.